Each of the 7 T cell receptor beta chains below was sequenced from the same sample in a study of T cell changes during pregnancy in multiple sclerosis. Repertoires were generated with immunoSEQ multiplex PCR, while TCRdb's copy carries only in-frame clones and drops some. Of about 59,000 clones in the sample, roughly 93% were seen once. Sample: CD8+ T cells from peripheral blood mononuclear cells, taken in the third trimester of pregnancy. The source of these receptors is a female donor with multiple sclerosis, enrolled in a pregnancy study.

The V and J genes are TRBV5-6 and TRBJ2-7; 8 bases fit TRBD1. The CDR3 is 15 residues long. The V and J ends lost 4 bases and 5 bases, in that order; junction bases with no gene match: 11. Germline assignment: CDR1 SGHDT and CDR2 YYEEEE. CDR3 amino acids: CASSIGQGGWHEQYF. CDR3 nucleotide sequence: TGTGCCAGCAGCATTGGACAGGGAGGTTGGCACGAGCAGTACTTC.

The V call is TRBV7-2, the J call TRBJ1-2, with D possibly TRBD1 on 5 matching bases. The CDR3 spans 13 residues. Trimming took off 5 bases at V and 4 bases at J, with 11 bases between the two ends. Per the germline V gene, CDR1 is SGHTA and CDR2 is FQGNSA. CDR3 DNA sequence: TGTGCCAGCAGCCCACGGGGGGGCTATGGCTACACCTTC. Translation gives CASSPRGGYGYTF.

The chain joins TRBV7-9 to TRBJ1-4; TRBD1 matches 10 bases. The V and J ends lost 4 bases and 6 bases, in that order; junction bases with no gene match: 8. The CDR3 runs 16 residues. Germline V gene lookup returns CDR1 SEHNR and CDR2 FQNEAQ (reference sequence). The CDR3 loop is CASSSYRDRGDEKLFF. For the CDR3, the DNA is TGTGCCAGCAGCTCGTACAGGGACAGGGGAGATGAAAAACTGTTTTTT. Combining the CDR3 with reference TRBV7-9 and TRBJ1-4 gives the whole variable domain DTGVSQNPRHKITKRGQNVTFRCDPISEHNRLYWYRQTLGQGPEFLTYFQNEAQLEKSRLLSDRFSAERPKGSFSTLEIQRTEQGDSAMYLCASSSYRDRGDEKLFFGSGTQLSVL.

The chain recombines TRBV29-1 with TRBJ2-7, with TRBD1 matching over 7 bases. The V gene end was trimmed by 4 bases and the J gene end by 4 bases; junction bases not matched to a gene: 1. The CDR3 has 11 amino acids. Germline V lookup: CDR1 SQVTM, CDR2 ANQGSEA. The CDR3 region is CSVGTGYEQYF. CDR3 nucleotide sequence: TGCAGCGTTGGGACAGGTTACGAGCAGTACTTC.

The gene calls are TRBV2 and TRBJ1-4; D call uncertain. Looked up from germline, CDR1 is SNHLY and CDR2 is FYNNEI. The CDR3 totals 16 residues. With 6 bases removed from V and 3 bases from J, the gap between germline ends came to 17 bases. Here the CDR3 DNA reads TGTGCCAGCAGCAAGGAAGGGAGCGGGTCTAATGAAAAACTGTTTTTT. It is translated as CASSKEGSGSNEKLFF. Complete variable domain (other parts from reference TRBV2 and TRBJ1-4): EPEVTQTPSHQVTQMGQEVILRCVPISNHLYFYWYRQILGQKVEFLVSFYNNEISEKSEIFDDQFSVERPDGSNFTLKIRSTKLEDSAMYFCASSKEGSGSNEKLFFGSGTQLSVL.

This chain links TRBV4-1 with TRBJ2-7, with a weak D call TRBD2 (6 bases). CDR3 length equals 16 residues. Looked up from germline, CDR1 is MGHRA and CDR2 is YSYEKL. V was cut by 1 base and J by 3 bases, with 16 bases left in between. CDR3: CASSQAPERAYYEQYF. CDR3 coding DNA: TGCGCCAGCAGCCAAGCTCCGGAGCGGGCGTACTACGAGCAGTACTTC.

The rearrangement joins TRBV19 to TRBJ2-1; weak D call: TRBD2 (6 bases). The CDR3 covers 16 residues. Trimming stripped 3 bases from V and 4 bases from J, with 16 bases between. Germline CDR1 reads LNHDA; CDR2 reads SQIVND (reference sequence). Here the CDR3 reads CASSMNPLAIYNEQFF. DNA of the CDR3: TGTGCCAGTAGTATGAACCCCCTAGCGATATACAATGAGCAGTTCTTC.